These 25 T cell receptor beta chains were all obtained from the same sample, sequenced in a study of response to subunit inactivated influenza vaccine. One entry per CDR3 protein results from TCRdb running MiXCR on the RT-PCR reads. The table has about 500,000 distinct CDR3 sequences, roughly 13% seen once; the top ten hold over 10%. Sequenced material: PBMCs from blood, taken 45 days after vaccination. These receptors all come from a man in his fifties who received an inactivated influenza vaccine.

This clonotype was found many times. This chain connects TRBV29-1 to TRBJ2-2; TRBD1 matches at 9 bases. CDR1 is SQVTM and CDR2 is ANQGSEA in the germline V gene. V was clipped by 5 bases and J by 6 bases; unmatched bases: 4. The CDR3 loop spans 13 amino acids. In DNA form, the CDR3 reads TGCAGCGTTATGACAGGGGGGGCCGGGGAGCTGTTTTTT. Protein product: CSVMTGGAGELFF.

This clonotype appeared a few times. The CDR3 sequence: CSASMGTGIQETQYF. DNA of the CDR3: TGCAGTGCTAGTATGGGGACAGGAATTCAAGAGACCCAGTACTTC. The chain is built from TRBV20-1 and TRBJ2-5; 8 bases match TRBD1. CDR3 size: 15 residues. J was trimmed by 2 bases and V by 3 bases; bases with no gene match: 8. CDR1 and CDR2 (germline): DFQATT, SNEGSKA (reference sequence).

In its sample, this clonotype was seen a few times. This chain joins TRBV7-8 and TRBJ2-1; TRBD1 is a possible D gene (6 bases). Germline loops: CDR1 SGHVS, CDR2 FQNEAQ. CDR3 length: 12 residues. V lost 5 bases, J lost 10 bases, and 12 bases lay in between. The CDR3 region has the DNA TGTGCCAGCAGCATTCGAGGACAGGAGCAGTTCTTC. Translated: CASSIRGQEQFF.

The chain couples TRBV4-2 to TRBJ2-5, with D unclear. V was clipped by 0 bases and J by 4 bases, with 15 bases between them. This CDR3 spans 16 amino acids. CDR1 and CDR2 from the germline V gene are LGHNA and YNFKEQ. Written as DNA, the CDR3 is TGTGCCAGCAGCCAAGATAGGGCCCCGGTGGGAGAGACCCAGTACTTC. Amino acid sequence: CASSQDRAPVGETQYF.

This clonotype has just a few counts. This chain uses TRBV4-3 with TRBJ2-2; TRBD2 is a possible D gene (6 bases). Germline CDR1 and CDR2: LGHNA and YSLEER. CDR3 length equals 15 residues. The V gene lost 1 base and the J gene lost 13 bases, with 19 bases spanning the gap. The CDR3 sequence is CASSQGRVPRGGLFF. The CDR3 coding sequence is TGCGCCAGCAGCCAAGGGAGGGTACCGCGGGGAGGGCTGTTTTTT.

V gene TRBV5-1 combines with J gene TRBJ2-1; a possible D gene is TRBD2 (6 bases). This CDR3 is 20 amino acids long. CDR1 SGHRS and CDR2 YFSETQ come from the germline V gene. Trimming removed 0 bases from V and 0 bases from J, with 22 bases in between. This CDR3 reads CASSLAYGVGLPTSYNEQFF. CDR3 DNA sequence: TGCGCCAGCAGCTTGGCCTATGGGGTAGGACTACCAACCTCCTACAATGAGCAGTTCTTC.

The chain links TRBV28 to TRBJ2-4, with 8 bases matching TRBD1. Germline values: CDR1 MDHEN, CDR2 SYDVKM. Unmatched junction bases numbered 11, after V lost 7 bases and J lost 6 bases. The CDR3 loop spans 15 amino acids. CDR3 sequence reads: CASISDRGGRNIQYF. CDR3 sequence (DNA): TGTGCCAGCATTTCCGACAGGGGCGGTAGAAACATTCAGTACTTC.

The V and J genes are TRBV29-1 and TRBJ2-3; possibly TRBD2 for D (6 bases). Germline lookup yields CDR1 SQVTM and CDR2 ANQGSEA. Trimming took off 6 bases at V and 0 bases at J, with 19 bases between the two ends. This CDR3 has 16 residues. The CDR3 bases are TGCAGCGTCTTTGCCTCCGGGGGACCTAGCACAGATACGCAGTATTTT. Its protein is CSVFASGGPSTDTQYF.

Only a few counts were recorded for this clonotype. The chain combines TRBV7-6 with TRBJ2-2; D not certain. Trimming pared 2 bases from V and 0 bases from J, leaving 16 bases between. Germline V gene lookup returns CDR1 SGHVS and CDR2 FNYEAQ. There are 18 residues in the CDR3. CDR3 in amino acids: CASSLKSLRWANTGELFF. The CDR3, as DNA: TGTGCCAGCAGCTTAAAGAGCCTACGTTGGGCGAACACCGGGGAGCTGTTTTTT.

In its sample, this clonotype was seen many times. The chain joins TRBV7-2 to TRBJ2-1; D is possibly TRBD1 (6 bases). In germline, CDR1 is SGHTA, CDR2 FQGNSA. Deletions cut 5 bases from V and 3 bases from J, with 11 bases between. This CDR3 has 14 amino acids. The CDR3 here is CASSPGADYNEQFF. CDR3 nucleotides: TGTGCCAGCAGCCCAGGGGCTGACTACAATGAGCAGTTCTTC.

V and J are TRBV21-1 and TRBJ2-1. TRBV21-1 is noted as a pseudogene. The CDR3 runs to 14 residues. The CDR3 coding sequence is TGTGCCAGCAGCAAAGAAGGTCACTTCAATGAGCAGTTCTTC. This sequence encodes CASSKEGHFNEQFF.

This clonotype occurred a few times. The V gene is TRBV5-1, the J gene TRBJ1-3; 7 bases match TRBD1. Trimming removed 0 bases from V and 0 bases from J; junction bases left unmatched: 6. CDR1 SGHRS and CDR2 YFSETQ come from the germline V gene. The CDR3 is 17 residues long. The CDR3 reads CASSLALGQPSGNTIYF. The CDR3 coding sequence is TGCGCCAGCAGCTTGGCTTTGGGACAGCCCTCTGGAAACACCATATATTTT. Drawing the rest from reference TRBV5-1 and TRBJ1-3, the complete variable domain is KAGVTQTPRYLIKTRGQQVTLSCSPISGHRSVSWYQQTPGQGLQFLFEYFSETQRNKGNFPGRFSGRQFSNSRSEMNVSTLELGDSALYLCASSLALGQPSGNTIYFGEGSWLTVV.

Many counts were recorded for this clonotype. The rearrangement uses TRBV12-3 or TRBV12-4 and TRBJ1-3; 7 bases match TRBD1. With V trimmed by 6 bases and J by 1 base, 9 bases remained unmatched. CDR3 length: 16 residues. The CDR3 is CASRGQPSLSGNTIYF. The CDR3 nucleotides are TGTGCCAGCAGGGGACAGCCTTCTCTGTCTGGAAACACCATATATTTT.

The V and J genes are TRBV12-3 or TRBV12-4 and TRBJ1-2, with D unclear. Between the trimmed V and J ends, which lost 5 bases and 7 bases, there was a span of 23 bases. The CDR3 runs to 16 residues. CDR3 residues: CASSPLGADRVGGYTF. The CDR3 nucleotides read TGTGCCAGCAGTCCCTTGGGCGCCGACCGGGTGGGTGGCTACACCTTC.

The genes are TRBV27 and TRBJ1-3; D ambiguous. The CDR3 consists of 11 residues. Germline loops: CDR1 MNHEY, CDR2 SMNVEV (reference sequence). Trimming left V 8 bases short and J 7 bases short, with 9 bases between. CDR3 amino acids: CASCSGNTIYF. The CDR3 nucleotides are TGTGCCAGCTGCTCCGGTAACACCATATATTTT.

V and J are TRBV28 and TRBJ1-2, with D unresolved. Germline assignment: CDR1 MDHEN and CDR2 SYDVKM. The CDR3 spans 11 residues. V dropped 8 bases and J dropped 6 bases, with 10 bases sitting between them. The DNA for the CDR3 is TGTGCCAGCCACGATGGGGATGGCTACACCTTC. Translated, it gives CASHDGDGYTF.

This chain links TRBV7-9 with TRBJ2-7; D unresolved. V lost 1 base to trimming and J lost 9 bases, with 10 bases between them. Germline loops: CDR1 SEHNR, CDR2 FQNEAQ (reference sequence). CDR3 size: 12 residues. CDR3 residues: CASSLGQAGQYF. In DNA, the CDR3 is TGTGCCAGCAGCTTAGGCCAGGCCGGGCAGTACTTC.

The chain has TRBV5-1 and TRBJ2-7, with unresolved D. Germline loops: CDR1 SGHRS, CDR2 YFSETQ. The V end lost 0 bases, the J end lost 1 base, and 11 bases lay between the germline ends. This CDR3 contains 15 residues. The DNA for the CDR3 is TGCGCCAGCAGCTTGGTGGCAGCCGAGTCCTACGAGCAGTACTTC. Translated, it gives CASSLVAAESYEQYF.

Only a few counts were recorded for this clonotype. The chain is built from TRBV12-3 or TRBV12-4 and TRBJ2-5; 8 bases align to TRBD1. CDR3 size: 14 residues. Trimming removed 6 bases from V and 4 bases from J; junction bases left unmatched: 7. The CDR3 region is CASRARGRGETQYF. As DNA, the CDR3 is TGTGCCAGCAGAGCCAGGGGGCGCGGAGAGACCCAGTACTTC.

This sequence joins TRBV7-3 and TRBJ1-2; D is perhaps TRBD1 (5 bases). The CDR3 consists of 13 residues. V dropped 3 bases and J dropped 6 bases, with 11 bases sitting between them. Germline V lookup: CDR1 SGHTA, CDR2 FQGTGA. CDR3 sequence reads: CASSFGRGHGYTF. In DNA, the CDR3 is TGTGCCAGCAGCTTCGGGCGGGGACATGGCTACACCTTC.

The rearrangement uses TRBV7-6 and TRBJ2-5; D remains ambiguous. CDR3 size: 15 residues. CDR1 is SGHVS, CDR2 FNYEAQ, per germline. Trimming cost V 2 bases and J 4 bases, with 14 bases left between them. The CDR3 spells CASSLTGLSRETQYF. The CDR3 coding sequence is TGTGCCAGCAGCTTAACGGGCCTATCGAGAGAGACCCAGTACTTC.

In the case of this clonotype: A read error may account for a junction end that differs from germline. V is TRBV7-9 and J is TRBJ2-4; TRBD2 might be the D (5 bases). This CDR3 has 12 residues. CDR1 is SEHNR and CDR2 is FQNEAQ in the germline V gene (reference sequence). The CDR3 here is CPSSVEANIQYF. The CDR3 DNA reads TGTCCCAGCAGCGTGGAGGCGAACATTCAGTACTTC.

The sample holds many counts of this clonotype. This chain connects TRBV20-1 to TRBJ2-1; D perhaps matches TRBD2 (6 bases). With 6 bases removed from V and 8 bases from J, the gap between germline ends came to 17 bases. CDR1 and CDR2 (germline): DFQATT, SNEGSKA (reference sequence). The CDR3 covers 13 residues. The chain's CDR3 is CSAGGLRFDEQFF. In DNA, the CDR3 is TGCAGTGCCGGGGGACTCCGGTTCGATGAGCAGTTCTTC.

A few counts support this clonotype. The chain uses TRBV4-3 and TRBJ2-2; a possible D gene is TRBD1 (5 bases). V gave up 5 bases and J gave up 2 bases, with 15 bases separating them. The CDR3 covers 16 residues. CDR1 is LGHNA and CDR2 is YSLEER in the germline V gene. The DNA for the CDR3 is TGCGCCAGCAGCGAAGGGGCCACGGCCAACACCGGGGAGCTGTTTTTT. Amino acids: CASSEGATANTGELFF.

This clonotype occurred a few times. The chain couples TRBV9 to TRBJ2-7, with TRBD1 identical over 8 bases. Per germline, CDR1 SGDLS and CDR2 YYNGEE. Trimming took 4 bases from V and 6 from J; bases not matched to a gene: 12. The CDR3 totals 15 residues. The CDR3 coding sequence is TGTGCCAGCAGCACCACGGGACAGGTTAAGGCCGAGCAGTACTTC. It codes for CASSTTGQVKAEQYF.